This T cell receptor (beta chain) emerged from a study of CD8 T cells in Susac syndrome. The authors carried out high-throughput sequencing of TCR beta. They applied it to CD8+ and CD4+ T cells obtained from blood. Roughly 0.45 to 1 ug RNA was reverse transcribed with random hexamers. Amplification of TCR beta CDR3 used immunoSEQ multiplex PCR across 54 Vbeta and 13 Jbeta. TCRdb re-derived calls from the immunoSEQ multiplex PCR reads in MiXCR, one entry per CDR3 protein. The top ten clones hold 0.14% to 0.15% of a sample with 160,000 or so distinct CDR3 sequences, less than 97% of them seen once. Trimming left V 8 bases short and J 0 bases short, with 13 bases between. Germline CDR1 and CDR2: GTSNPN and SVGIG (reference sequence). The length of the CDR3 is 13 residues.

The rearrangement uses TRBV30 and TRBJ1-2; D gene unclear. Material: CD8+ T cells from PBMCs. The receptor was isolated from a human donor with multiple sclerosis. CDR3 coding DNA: TGTGCCGTGGACTCGGGCGCTAACTATGGCTACACCTTC. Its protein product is CAVDSGANYGYTF.